This T cell receptor beta chain was captured by sequencing in a study of CD8 T cells in Susac syndrome. Study background: Active disease was present in about 6 of the sequenced Susac syndrome patients, and remission in under 10. Patients with Susac syndrome were therapy-naive, on corticosteroids, or on intravenous immunoglobulin alone at blood draw.

The germline V gene encodes CDR1 LNHNV and CDR2 YYDKDF (reference sequence). The CDR3 is made up of 14 amino acids. The ends were cut back, 8 bases at V and 0 bases at J, with 10 bases in the middle. With random hexamers, about 0.5 to 1 ug RNA was reverse transcribed. TCR beta CDR3 was amplified by immunoSEQ multiplex PCR. This amplification extended across 54 Vbeta and 13 Jbeta segments. Each CDR3 protein is one row after TCRdb ran MiXCR on the immunoSEQ multiplex PCR reads. Of about 150,000 distinct CDR3 sequences in the sample, roughly 95% were seen once. CD8+ and CD4+ T cells circulating in blood were sequenced for TCR beta.

The chain couples TRBV15 to TRBJ1-4; no firm D call. The sequence was collected from a human donor with Susac syndrome. Sequenced material: CD4+ T cells from PBMCs. The CDR3, as DNA: TGTGCCACCCGACAACCGGCAACTAATGAAAAACTGTTTTTT. It specifies CATRQPATNEKLFF.